A selection of T cell receptor beta chains follows, all from one sample in a study of blood T cell repertoires in COVID-19. Generated by immunoSEQ multiplex PCR, the TCRdb table keeps only in-frame clones and is missing some. Found here are 120,000 to 150,000 clones, about 84% of them singletons; the top ten hold approximately 5.8%. Input material: peripheral blood. Source of these receptors: a human donor in a cohort sampled during active COVID-19. The CDR3 runs from the conserved cysteine through the conserved F or W. The D gene is left open where the match is weak. Only some rows state a clone size, as once, few, many or a class for expanded clones.

TRBD2	TRBV18	TRBJ2-7	15	once	CASSPQGLAGHEQYF	TGTGCCAGCTCACCACAGGGACTAGCGGGACACGAGCAGTACTTC
.	TRBV25-1	TRBJ2-5	15	.	CASSPLRQKQETQYF	TGTGCCAGCAGTCCGCTGAGACAGAAACAAGAGACCCAGTACTTC
TRBD2	TRBV9	TRBJ2-1	15	.	CASSVGRGDYNEQFF	TGTGCCAGCAGCGTAGGGCGGGGGGATTACAATGAGCAGTTCTTC
.	TRBV6-5	TRBJ2-7	14	.	CASGPAGMGYEQYF	TGTGCCAGCGGCCCGGCAGGGATGGGTTACGAGCAGTACTTC
TRBD2	TRBV5-1	TRBJ2-5	14	.	CASSRSGGEETQYF	TGCGCCAGCAGCCGGAGCGGGGGCGAAGAGACCCAGTACTTC
TRBD1	TRBV5-1	TRBJ2-5	14	.	CASSKGQDQETQYF	TGCGCCAGCAGTAAGGGACAGGACCAAGAGACCCAGTACTTC
TRBD1	TRBV7-9	TRBJ1-3	16	.	CASSLGGTGIRNTIYF	TGTGCCAGCAGCTTAGGAGGGACAGGGATACGTAACACCATATATTTT
.	TRBV6-2/TRBV6-3	TRBJ2-1	14	.	CASSSPGIGNEQFF	TGTGCCAGCAGTAGTCCGGGAATTGGCAATGAGCAGTTCTTC
TRBD2	TRBV3-1/TRBV3-2	TRBJ2-2	16	.	CASTGLAGANTGELFF	TGTGCCAGCACCGGACTAGCGGGCGCGAACACCGGGGAGCTGTTTTTT
TRBD1	TRBV3-1/TRBV3-2	TRBJ1-6	15	.	CASSQVTGAHSPLHF	TGTGCCAGCAGCCAAGTTACAGGGGCCCATTCACCCCTCCACTTT
TRBD2	TRBV6-2/TRBV6-3	TRBJ2-1	19	.	CASSYSLAGGPSSYNEQFF	TGTGCCAGCAGTTATAGTCTAGCGGGGGGTCCTTCCTCCTACAATGAGCAGTTCTTC
TRBD2	TRBV5-1	TRBJ2-5	15	once	CASSLFSGGKETQYF	TGCGCCAGCAGCTTGTTTAGCGGGGGGAAAGAGACCCAGTACTTC
.	TRBV7-2	TRBJ1-3	16	.	CASSLGPSGAGNTIYF	TGTGCCAGCAGCTTAGGCCCCTCAGGGGCTGGAAACACCATATATTTT
TRBD2	TRBV7-9	TRBJ2-3	16	once	CASSPGGGLGTDTQYF	TGTGCCAGCAGCCCCGGGGGGGGCCTCGGCACAGATACGCAGTATTTT
TRBD2	TRBV4-2	TRBJ2-5	16	once	CASSQGETTGGETQYF	TGTGCCAGCAGCCAAGGGGAGACGACGGGGGGTGAGACCCAGTACTTC
.	TRBV7-9	TRBJ2-5	14	.	CASSLRASGETQYF	TGTGCCAGCAGCTTAAGAGCGTCGGGAGAGACCCAGTACTTC
TRBD2	TRBV6-2/TRBV6-3	TRBJ2-1	14	.	CASSPTSGGNEQFF	TGTGCCAGCAGTCCGACTAGCGGGGGAAATGAGCAGTTCTTC
.	TRBV7-6	TRBJ1-6	15	.	CASRAGSSYNSPLHF	TGTGCCAGCAGAGCAGGAAGCTCCTATAATTCACCCCTCCACTTT
.	TRBV4-3	TRBJ1-4	15	.	CASSQESTTNEKLFF	TGCGCCAGCAGCCAAGAATCAACAACTAATGAAAAACTGTTTTTT
TRBD1	TRBV5-8	TRBJ1-5	15	.	CASSGGQTSNQPQHF	TGTGCCAGCAGCGGGGGACAGACTAGCAATCAGCCCCAGCATTTT
.	TRBV6-4	TRBJ2-1	13	.	CASSESLEGHKFF	TGTGCCAGCAGTGAATCCCTCGAAGGACATAAGTTCTTC
TRBD2	TRBV13	TRBJ2-5	15	.	CASSLGAGGPAAQYF	TGTGCCAGCAGCTTAGGTGCGGGGGGCCCCGCGGCCCAGTACTTC
.	TRBV7-9	TRBJ1-2	12	.	CASSSIRGGYTF	TGTGCCAGCAGCTCGATCCGGGGAGGCTACACCTTC
.	TRBV28	TRBJ1-1	12	.	CASSSQTEQAFF	TGTGCCAGCAGTTCCCAGACAGAACAAGCTTTCTTT